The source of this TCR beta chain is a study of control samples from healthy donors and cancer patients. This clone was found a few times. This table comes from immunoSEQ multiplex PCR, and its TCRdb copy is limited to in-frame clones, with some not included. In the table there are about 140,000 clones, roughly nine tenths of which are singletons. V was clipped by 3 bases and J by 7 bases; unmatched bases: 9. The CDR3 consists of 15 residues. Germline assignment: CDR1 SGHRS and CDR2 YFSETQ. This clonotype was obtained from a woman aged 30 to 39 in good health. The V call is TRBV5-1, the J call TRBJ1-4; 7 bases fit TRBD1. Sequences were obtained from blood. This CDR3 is CASSSGQPGGEKLFF. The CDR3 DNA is TGCGCCAGCAGCTCGGGACAGCCAGGCGGTGAAAAACTGTTTTTT.